This record concerns one T cell receptor beta chain sequence. Per the original data handling: For nucleated cells, counts were estimated from reference gene primer amplification. Method: immunoSEQ multiplex PCR; TCRdb's copy keeps in-frame clones and lacks some. From that table come the V and J calls and clone size; the DNA was used to work out D and trimming. The sample lists approximately 250,000 clones, around 89% occurring once. The sample comes from a study of blood T cell repertoires in COVID-19. On the study more broadly: T cells, B-cell-depleted T cells, or PBMCs provided the cDNA or gDNA that served as material.

This CDR3 comprises 13 residues. V shed 2 bases, J shed 7 bases, and the junction held 4 bases outside the gene matches. Per the germline V gene, CDR1 is KGHSH and CDR2 is LQKENI. Participants, about 18 to 90 years old, spanned 25 or so US areas. Participants' own reports of clinical history determined their cohort assignment. The source of this sequence is a woman aged 40 to 50 with acute COVID-19. The chain employs TRBV18 and TRBJ1-2; 7 nucleotides match TRBD1. Sequenced: PBMCs or T cells enriched from blood (not recorded which). CDR3 loop: CASSPDRQGGYTF. DNA of the CDR3: TGTGCCAGCTCACCAGACAGACAGGGTGGCTACACCTTC.